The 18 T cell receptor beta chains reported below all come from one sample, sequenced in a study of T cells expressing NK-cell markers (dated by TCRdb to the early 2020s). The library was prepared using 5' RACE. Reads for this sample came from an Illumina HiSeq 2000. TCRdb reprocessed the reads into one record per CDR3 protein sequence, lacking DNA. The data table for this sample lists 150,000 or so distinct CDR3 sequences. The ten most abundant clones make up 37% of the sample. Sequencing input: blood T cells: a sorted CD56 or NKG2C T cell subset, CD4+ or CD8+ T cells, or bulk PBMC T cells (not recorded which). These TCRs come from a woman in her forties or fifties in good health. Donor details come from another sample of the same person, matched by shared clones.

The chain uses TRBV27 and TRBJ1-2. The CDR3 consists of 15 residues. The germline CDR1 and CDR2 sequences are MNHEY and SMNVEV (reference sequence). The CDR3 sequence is CASSLSSTWWGGYTF.

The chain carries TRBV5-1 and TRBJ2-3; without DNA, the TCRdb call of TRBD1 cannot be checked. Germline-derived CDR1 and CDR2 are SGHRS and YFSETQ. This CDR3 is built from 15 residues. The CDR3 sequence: CASSLGGTRTDTQYF. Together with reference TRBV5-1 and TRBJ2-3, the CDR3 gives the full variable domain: KAGVTQTPRYLIKTRGQQVTLSCSPISGHRSVSWYQQTPGQGLQFLFEYFSETQRNKGNFPGRFSGRQFSNSRSEMNVSTLELGDSALYLCASSLGGTRTDTQYFGPGTRLTVL.

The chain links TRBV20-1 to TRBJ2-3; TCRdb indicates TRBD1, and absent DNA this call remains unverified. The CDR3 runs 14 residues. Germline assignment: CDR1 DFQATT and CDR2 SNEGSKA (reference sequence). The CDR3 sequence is CSARETGWGDTQYF.

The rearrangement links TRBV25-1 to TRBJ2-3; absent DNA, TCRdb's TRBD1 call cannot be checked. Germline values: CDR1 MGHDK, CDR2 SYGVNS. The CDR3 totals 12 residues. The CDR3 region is CASSVGQGPQYF.

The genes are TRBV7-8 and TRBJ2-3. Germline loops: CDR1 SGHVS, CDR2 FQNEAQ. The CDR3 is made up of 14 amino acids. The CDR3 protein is CASSFKTDTDTQYF.

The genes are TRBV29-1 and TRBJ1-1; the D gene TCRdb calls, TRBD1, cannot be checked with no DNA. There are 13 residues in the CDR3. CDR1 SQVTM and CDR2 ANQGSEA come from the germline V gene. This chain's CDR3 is CSVAGGRNTEAFF. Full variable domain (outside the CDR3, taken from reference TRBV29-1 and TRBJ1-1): SAVISQKPSRDICQRGTSLTIQCQVDSQVTMMFWYRQQPGQSLTLIATANQGSEATYESGFVIDKFPISRPNLTFSTLTVSNMSPEDSSIYLCSVAGGRNTEAFFGQGTRLTVV.

CDR3 region: CASSPGQGATDTQYF. This chain connects TRBV11-2 to TRBJ2-3; TCRdb returns TRBD1, unconfirmable since there is no DNA. This CDR3 is built from 15 residues. Germline assignment: CDR1 SGHAT and CDR2 FQNNGV.

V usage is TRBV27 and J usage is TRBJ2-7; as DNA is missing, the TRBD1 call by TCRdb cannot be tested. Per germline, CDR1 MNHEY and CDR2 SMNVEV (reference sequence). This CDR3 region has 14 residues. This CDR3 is CASSLQGYYYEQYF.

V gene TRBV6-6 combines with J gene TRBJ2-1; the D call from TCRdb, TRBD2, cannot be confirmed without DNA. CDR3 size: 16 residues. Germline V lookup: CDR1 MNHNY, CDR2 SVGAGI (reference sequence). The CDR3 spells CASSPFLAGVRNEQFF.

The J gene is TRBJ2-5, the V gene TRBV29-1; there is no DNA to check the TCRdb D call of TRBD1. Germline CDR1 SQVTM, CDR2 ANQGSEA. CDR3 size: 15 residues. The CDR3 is CSANSLDREWETQYF.

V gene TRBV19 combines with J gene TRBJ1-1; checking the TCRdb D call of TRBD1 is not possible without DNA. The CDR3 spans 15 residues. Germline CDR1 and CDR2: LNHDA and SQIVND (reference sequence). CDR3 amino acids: CASRDRAYKNTEAFF.

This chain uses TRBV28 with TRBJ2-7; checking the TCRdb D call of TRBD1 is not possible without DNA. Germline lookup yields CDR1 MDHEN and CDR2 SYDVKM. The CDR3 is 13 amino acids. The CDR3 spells CASSPPRVHEQYF.

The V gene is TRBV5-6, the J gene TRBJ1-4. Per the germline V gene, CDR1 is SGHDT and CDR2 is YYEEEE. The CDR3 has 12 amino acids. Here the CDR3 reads CASSLVDEKLFF.

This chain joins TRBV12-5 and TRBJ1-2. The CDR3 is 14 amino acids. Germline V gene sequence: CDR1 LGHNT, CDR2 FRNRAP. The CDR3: CASGFGNSINGYTF.

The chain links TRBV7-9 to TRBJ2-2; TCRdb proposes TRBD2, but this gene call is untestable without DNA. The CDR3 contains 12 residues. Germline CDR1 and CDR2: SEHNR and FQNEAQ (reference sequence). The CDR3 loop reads CARETSAGELFF.

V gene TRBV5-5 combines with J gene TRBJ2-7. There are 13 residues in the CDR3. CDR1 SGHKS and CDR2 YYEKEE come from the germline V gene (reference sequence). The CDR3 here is CASSWDRGYEQYF. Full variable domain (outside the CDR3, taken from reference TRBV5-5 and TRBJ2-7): DAGVTQSPTHLIKTRGQQVTLRCSPISGHKSVSWYQQVLGQGPQFIFQYYEKEERGRGNFPDRFSARQFPNYSSELNVNALLLGDSALYLCASSWDRGYEQYFGPGTRLTVT.

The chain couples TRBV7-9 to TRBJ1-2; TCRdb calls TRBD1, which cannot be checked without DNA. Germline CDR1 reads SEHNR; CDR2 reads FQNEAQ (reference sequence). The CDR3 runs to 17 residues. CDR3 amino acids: CASNDAGAARNLYGYTF.

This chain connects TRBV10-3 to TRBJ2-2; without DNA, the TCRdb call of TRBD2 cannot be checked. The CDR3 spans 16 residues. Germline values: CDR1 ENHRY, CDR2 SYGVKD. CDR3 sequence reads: CAISERQGGDTGELFF.